Each of the 15 T cell receptor beta chains below was sequenced from the same sample in a study of T cells in Graves' hyperthyroidism and ophthalmopathy (dated by TCRdb to the late 2010s). Library prep was done by multiplex PCR. The sequencer was an Illumina HiSeq 2000. Amplification of TCR beta CDR3 regions was carried out from RNA transcripts. The TCR CDR3 was subjected to a first round of RT-PCR using the HTBI primer set and the Qiagen OneStep RT-PCR kit. TCRdb reprocessing: public reads trimmed at Q25 with fastp, clones called with MiXCR, in-frame beta chains kept. Rows matching on CDR3 protein sequence are summarized as one entry with the most common DNA and genes. The sample table contains some 560,000 distinct CDR3 sequences; only one count was recorded for around 13% of them. Approximately 14% of the sample belongs to the ten largest clones. The sample comprised blood. These receptors all stem from a woman between 40 and 50 years old with Graves' hyperthyroidism.

This clonotype was counted many times. The chain combines TRBV12-3 or TRBV12-4 with TRBJ2-7, with 9 positions matching TRBD2. J was trimmed by 3 bases and V by 6 bases; bases with no gene match: 6. The CDR3 sequence is 14 residues long. The CDR3 DNA sequence: TGTGCCAGCAGGAGACTAGCGGTTAGCTACGAGCAGTACTTC. Its protein is CASRRLAVSYEQYF.

This sequence joins TRBV6-1 and TRBJ1-2; possible D gene TRBD1, 5 bases. The length of the CDR3 is 15 residues. V was pared by 6 bases and J by 4 bases, with 18 bases between. The V gene's germline CDR1 is MNHNS and CDR2 SASEGT. CDR3 sequence (DNA): TGTGCCAGCAGCCCCCCCCGGACAAACTTCTATGGCTACACCTTC. Protein product: CASSPPRTNFYGYTF.

This clonotype was found a few times. V is TRBV19 and J is TRBJ1-1; D may be TRBD1 (5 bases). Looked up from germline, CDR1 is LNHDA and CDR2 is SQIVND (reference sequence). The CDR3 sequence is 17 residues long. V was clipped by 3 bases and J by 3 bases, with 20 bases between them. As DNA, the CDR3 is TGTGCCAGTAGTATCGGGGCCAGGGCGGGAGCAGACACTGAAGCTTTCTTT. It encodes CASSIGARAGADTEAFF.

This clonotype was seen more than once but under ten times. V gene TRBV28 combines with J gene TRBJ2-7; weak D call: TRBD2 (6 bases). Germline CDR1 MDHEN, CDR2 SYDVKM. The CDR3 has 15 amino acids. V was shortened by 5 bases and J by 6 bases, with 20 bases between the two germline ends. CDR3 sequence (DNA): TGTGCCAGCAGTCAGCGGGCGGGTTGGCAGGGCGAGCAGTACTTC. This gives the protein CASSQRAGWQGEQYF.

This clonotype was counted many times. The chain links TRBV29-1 to TRBJ2-1; D call uncertain. The CDR3 is made up of 12 amino acids. Trimming removed 8 bases from V and 3 bases from J, with 11 bases in between. The germline V gene encodes CDR1 SQVTM and CDR2 ANQGSEA. CDR3 nucleotide sequence: TGCAGCCTGGGCCTACTCTACAATGAGCAGTTCTTC. Translating it yields CSLGLLYNEQFF.

CDR3 amino acids: CASSRQGAGSPLHF. The DNA of the CDR3 is TGTGCCAGCAGCCGACAGGGGGCAGGCTCACCCCTCCACTTT. The rearrangement links TRBV7-3 to TRBJ1-6, with 10 bases matching TRBD1. Per germline, CDR1 SGHTA and CDR2 FQGTGA. The CDR3 has 14 residues. Trimming took 5 bases from V and 10 from J; bases not matched to a gene: 5.

This clonotype was counted ten times or more. The V gene is TRBV12-3 or TRBV12-4, the J gene TRBJ2-5, with no clear D. CDR3 size: 14 residues. Trimming took off 0 bases at V and 1 base at J, with 6 bases between the two ends. The CDR3 region is CASSLANTQETQYF. CDR3 sequence (DNA): TGTGCCAGCAGTTTAGCGAACACCCAAGAGACCCAGTACTTC.

This clonotype has a handful of counts. The chain employs TRBV28 and TRBJ1-6, with a weak D call TRBD1 (6 bases). Germline V gene sequence: CDR1 MDHEN, CDR2 SYDVKM. The CDR3 consists of 15 residues. V dropped 6 bases and J dropped 5 bases, with 14 bases sitting between them. This CDR3 reads CASRPSQGNNSPLHF. CDR3 nucleotides: TGTGCCAGCAGACCTTCACAGGGAAATAATTCACCCCTCCACTTT. The full variable domain, completed using reference TRBV28 and TRBJ1-6, is DVKVTQSSRYLVKRTGEKVFLECVQDMDHENMFWYRQDPGLGLRLIYFSYDVKMKEKGDIPEGYSVSREKKERFSLILESASTNQTSMYLCASRPSQGNNSPLHFGNGTRLTVT.

This clonotype was recorded at least ten times. The chain links TRBV5-1 to TRBJ2-3; possible D gene TRBD1, 6 bases. The V gene lost 0 bases and the J gene lost 6 bases, with 8 bases spanning the gap. There are 13 residues in the CDR3. The germline V gene has CDR1 SGHRS and CDR2 YFSETQ. DNA of the CDR3: TGCGCCAGCAGCTTGGCAGGGGTTGATACGCAGTATTTT. As protein: CASSLAGVDTQYF.

This chain uses TRBV5-6 with TRBJ2-1; 7 bases align to TRBD1. The germline CDR1 and CDR2 sequences are SGHDT and YYEEEE. The CDR3 consists of 14 residues. Losses at the gene ends were 4 bases for V and 1 base for J; bases not matched to a gene: 2. CDR3: CASSAQGSYNEQFF. CDR3 in DNA: TGTGCCAGCAGCGCACAGGGGTCCTACAATGAGCAGTTCTTC.

On this clonotype itself: One end of the junction does not line up with germline, which may come from a read error. CDR3 residues: CASGLEPGSAFF. DNA for the CDR3: TGTGCCAGCGGCTTGGAACCGGGTTCGGCTTTCTTT. The chain joins TRBV7-2 to TRBJ1-1; D remains ambiguous. Germline V gives CDR1 SGHTA, CDR2 FQGNSA. The CDR3 loop spans 12 amino acids.

In this sample, this clonotype turned up many times. The gene calls are TRBV27 and TRBJ1-6; D is unclear. Germline V gene data show CDR1 as MNHEY and CDR2 as SMNVEV (reference sequence). There are 14 residues in the CDR3. The V end lost 5 bases, the J end lost 10 bases, and 15 bases lay between the germline ends. The CDR3 protein is CASSDPLKASPLHF. The CDR3 DNA follows: TGTGCCAGCAGTGACCCCCTTAAGGCCTCACCCCTCCACTTT.

This clonotype was counted only a few times. The rearrangement uses TRBV29-1 and TRBJ2-6; D gene ambiguous. The CDR3 is 13 residues long. The germline gives CDR1 SQVTM, CDR2 ANQGSEA. V was pared by 4 bases and J by 0 bases, with 4 bases between. The CDR3 loop reads CSVASSGANVLTF. As DNA, the CDR3 is TGCAGCGTTGCTTCCTCTGGGGCCAACGTCCTGACTTTC.

This clonotype has ten or more counts. The V call is TRBV5-6, the J call TRBJ1-1; 7 nucleotides agree with TRBD1. V gave up 4 bases and J gave up 6 bases; unmatched junction bases: 6. CDR1 and CDR2 from the germline V gene are SGHDT and YYEEEE. The CDR3 consists of 13 residues. The CDR3 protein is CASSGTGVPEAFF. CDR3 coding DNA: TGTGCCAGCAGCGGTACAGGGGTGCCTGAAGCTTTCTTT.

This clonotype turned up a few times. The genes are TRBV4-1 and TRBJ2-1; 9 nucleotides match TRBD1. The CDR3 is 15 amino acids. CDR1 and CDR2 from the germline V gene are MGHRA and YSYEKL. The V gene end was trimmed by 2 bases and the J gene end by 7 bases; junction bases not matched to a gene: 6. This chain's CDR3 is CASSQPGQGRNEQFF. The CDR3 bases are TGCGCCAGCAGCCAACCGGGACAGGGACGGAATGAGCAGTTCTTC.